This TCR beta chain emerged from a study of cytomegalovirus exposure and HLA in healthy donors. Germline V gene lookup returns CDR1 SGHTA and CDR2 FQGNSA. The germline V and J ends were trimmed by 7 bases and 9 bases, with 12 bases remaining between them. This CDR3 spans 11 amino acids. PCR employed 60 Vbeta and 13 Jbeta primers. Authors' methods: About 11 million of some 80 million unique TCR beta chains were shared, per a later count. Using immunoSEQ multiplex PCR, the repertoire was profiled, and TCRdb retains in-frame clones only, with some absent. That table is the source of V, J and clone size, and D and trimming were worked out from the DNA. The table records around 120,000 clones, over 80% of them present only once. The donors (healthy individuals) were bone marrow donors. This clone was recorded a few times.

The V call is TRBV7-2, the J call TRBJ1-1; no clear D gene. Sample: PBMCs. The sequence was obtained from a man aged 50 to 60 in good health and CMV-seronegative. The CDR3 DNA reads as TGTGCCAGCACCCTGACATTGCAAGCTTTCTTT. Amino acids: CASTLTLQAFF.